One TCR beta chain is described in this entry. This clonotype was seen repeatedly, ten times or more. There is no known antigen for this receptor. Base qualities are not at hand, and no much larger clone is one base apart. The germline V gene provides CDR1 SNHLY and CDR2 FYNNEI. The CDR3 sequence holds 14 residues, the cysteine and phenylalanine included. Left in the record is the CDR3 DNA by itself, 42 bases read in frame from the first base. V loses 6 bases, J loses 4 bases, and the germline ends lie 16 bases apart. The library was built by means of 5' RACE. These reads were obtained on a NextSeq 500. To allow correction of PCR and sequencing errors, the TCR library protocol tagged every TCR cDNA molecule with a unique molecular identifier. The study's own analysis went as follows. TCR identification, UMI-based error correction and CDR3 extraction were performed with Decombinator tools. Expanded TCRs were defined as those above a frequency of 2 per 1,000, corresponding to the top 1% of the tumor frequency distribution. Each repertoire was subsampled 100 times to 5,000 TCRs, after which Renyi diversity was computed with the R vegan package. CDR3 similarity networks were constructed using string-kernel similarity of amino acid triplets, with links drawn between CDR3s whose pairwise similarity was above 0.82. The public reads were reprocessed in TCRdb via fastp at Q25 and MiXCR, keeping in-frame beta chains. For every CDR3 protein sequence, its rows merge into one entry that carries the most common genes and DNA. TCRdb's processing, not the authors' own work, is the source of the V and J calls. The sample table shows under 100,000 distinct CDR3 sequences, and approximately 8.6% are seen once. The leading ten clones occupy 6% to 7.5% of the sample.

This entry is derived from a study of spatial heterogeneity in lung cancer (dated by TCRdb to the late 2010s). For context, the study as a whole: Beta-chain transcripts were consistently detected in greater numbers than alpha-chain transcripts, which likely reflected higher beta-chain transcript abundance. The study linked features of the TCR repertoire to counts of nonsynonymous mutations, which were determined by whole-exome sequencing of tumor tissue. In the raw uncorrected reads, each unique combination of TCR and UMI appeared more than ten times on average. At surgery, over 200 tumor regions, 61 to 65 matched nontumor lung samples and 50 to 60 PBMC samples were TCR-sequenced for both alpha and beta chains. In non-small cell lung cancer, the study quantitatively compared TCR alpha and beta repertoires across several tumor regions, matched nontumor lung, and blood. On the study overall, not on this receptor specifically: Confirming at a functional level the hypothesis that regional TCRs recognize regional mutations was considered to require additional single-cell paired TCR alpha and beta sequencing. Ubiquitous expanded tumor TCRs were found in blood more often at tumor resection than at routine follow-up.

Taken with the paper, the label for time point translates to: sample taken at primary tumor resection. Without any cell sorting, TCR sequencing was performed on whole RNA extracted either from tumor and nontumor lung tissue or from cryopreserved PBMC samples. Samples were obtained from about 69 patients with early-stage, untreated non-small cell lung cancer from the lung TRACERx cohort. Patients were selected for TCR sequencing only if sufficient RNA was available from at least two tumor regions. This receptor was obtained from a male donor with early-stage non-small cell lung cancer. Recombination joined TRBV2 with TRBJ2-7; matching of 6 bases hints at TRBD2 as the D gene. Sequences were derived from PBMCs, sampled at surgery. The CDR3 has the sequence CASRNIGTPYEQYF. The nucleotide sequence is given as TGTGCCAGCAGAAACATCGGGACTCCTTACGAGCAGTACTTC.